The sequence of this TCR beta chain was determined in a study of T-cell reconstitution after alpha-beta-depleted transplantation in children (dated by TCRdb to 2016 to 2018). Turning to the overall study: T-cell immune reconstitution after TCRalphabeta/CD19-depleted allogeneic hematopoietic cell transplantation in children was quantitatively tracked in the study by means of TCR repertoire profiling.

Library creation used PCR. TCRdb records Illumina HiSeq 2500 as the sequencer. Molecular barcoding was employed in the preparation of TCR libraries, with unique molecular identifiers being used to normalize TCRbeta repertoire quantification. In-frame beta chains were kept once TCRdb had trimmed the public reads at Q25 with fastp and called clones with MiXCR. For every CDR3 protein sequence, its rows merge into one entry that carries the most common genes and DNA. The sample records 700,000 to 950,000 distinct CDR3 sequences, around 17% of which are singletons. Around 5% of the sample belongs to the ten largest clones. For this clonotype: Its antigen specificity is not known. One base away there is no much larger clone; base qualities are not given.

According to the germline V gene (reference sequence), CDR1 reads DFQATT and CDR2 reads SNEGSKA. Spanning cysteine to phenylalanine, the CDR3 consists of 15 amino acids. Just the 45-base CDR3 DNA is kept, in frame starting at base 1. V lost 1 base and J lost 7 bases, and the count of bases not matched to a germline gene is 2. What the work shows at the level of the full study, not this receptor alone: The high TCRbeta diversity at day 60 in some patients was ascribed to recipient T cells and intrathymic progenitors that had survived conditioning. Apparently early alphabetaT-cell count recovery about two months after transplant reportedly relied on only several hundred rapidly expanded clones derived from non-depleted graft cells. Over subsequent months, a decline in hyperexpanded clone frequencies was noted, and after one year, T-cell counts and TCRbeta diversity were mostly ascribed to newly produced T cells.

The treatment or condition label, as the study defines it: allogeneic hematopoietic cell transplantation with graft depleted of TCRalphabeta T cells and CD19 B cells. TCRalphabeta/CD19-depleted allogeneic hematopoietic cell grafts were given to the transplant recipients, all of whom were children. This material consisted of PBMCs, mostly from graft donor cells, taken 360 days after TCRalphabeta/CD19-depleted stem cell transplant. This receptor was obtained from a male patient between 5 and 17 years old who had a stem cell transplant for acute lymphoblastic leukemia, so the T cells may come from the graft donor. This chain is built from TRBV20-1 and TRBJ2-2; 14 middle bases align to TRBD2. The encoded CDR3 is CSARGLAGGVGELFF. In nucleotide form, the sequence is TGCAGTGCTAGAGGACTAGCGGGAGGGGTCGGGGAGCTGTTTTTT.